What follows describes a single TCR beta chain. Antigen: not known. This entry is derived from a study of cytomegalovirus exposure and HLA in healthy donors. Points from the study as a whole: The authors confirmed in vitro that a few CMV-associated chains were specific for CMV antigens. Reports indicated that the classifier achieved high specificity and sensitivity in diagnosing cytomegalovirus status. The study recorded over 150 TCR beta chains that were cytomegalovirus-associated.

Produced via immunoSEQ multiplex PCR; TCRdb's table is partial and in-frame only. The sample holds 110,000 or so clones, 70% to 90% seen once. The donors were in the roughly 130-subject validation cohort, distinct from the approximately 700-subject first cohort. Germline CDR1 is SGHNT and CDR2 is YYREEE (reference sequence). This CDR3 contains 13 residues. With 2 bases removed from V and 4 bases from J, the gap between germline ends came to 9 bases. J is TRBJ1-1 and V is TRBV5-4; D is ambiguous. The receptor's source is a woman under 30 in good health and CMV-seropositive. The specimen sequenced was PBMCs. The CDR3 nucleotides read TGTGCCAGCAGCTTACAAGAGGGCACTGAAGCTTTCTTT. Translating gives CASSLQEGTEAFF.